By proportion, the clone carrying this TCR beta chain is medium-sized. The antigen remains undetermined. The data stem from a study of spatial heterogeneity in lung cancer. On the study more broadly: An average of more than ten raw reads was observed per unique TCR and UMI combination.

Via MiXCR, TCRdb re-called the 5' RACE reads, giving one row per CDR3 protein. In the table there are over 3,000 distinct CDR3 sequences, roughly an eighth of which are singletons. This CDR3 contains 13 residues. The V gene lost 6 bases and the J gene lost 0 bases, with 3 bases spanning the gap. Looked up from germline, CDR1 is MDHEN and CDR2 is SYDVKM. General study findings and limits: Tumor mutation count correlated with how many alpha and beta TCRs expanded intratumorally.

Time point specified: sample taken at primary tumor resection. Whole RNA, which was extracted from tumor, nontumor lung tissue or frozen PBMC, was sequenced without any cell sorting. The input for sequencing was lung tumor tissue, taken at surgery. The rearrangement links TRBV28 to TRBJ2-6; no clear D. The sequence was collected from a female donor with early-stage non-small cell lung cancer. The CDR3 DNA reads TGTGCCAGCAGAAGCTCTGGGGCCAACGTCCTGACTTTC. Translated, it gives CASRSSGANVLTF.